What follows is one TCR beta chain and its context. Antigen: not known. Donors had no recently reported acute infections or vaccinations and were HIV-negative. The repertoire was sequenced with immunoSEQ multiplex PCR; TCRdb's copy has only in-frame clones and lacks some. The table includes approximately 2.5 million clones, around nine tenths detected once. This CDR3 is built from 18 residues. CDR1 is SGHAT and CDR2 is FQNNGV in the germline V gene. Unmatched junction bases numbered 10, after V lost 6 bases and J lost 1 base. These data are taken from a study of shared clonotypes between healthy human individuals. Overall study findings and caveats: Naive subsets tended to show greater estimated richness than memory subsets. The genetic and exposure-history diversity represented was limited by few donors.

This TCR was recovered from a man aged 18 to 29 in good health. V and J are TRBV11-2 and TRBJ2-3; 13 nucleotides align to TRBD2. The sample taken for sequencing was naive CD4+ T cells sorted from blood. Subset of the sample: CD45RA+ positively selected. The CDR3 spells CASSPLAGGRRGTDTQYF. In DNA form, the CDR3 reads TGTGCCAGCAGTCCACTAGCGGGAGGGCGTAGGGGCACAGATACGCAGTATTTT. Combining the CDR3 with reference TRBV11-2 and TRBJ2-3 gives the whole variable domain EAGVAQSPRYKIIEKRQSVAFWCNPISGHATLYWYQQILGQGPKLLIQFQNNGVVDDSQLPKDRFSAERLKGVDSTLKIQPAKLEDSAVYLCASSPLAGGRRGTDTQYFGPGTRLTVL.